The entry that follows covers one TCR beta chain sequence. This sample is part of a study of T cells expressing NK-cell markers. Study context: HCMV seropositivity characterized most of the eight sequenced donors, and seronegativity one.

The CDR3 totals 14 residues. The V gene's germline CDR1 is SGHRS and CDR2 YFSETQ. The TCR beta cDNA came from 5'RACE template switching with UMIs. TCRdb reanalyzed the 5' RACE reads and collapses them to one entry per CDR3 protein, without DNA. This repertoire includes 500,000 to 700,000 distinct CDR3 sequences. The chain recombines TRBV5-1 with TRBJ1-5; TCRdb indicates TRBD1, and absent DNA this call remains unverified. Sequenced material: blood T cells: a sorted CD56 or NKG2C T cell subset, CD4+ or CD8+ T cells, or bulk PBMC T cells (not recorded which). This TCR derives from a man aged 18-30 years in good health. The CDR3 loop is CASSLLSGAQPQHF.